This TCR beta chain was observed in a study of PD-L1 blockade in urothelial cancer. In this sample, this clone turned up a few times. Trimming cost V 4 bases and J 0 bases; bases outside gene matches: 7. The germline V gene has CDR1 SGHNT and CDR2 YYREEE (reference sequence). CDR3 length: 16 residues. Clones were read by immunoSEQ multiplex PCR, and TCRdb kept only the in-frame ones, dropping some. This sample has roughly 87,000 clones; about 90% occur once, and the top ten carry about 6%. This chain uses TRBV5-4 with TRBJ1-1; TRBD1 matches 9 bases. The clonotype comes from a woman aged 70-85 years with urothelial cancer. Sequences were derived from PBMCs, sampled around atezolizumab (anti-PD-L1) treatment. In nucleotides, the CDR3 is TGTGCCAGCAGCAACTACAGGGGGCGCCTGAACACTGAAGCTTTCTTT. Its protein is CASSNYRGRLNTEAFF. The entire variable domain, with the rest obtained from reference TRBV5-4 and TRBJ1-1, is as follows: ETGVTQSPTHLIKTRGQQVTLRCSSQSGHNTVSWYQQALGQGPQFIFQYYREEENGRGNFPPRFSGLQFPNYSSELNVNALELDDSALYLCASSNYRGRLNTEAFFGQGTRLTVV.